This note documents a single T cell receptor (beta chain) sequence. They built TCR cDNA with 5'RACE template switching, a step that put in a universal primer site and UMIs. TCRdb used MiXCR to reprocess the 5' RACE reads, holding one entry per CDR3 protein. This table has fewer than 350,000 distinct CDR3 sequences, 8.7% appearing once. The CDR3 spans 13 residues. The germline CDR1 and CDR2 sequences are MNHEY and SVGAGI. J was trimmed by 6 bases and V by 3 bases; bases with no gene match: 3. This specimen belongs to a study of T cells after yellow fever vaccination. This TCR was recovered from a man between 18 and 35 years old who received the YFV17D yellow fever vaccine. This chain uses TRBV6-5 with TRBJ2-5; 8 bases match TRBD2. This material consisted of PBMCs, taken on the day of the first yellow fever vaccination. The CDR3 coding sequence is TGTGCCAGCAGTTATTCGGGGGGGAAGACCCAGTACTTC. Translation: CASSYSGGKTQYF.